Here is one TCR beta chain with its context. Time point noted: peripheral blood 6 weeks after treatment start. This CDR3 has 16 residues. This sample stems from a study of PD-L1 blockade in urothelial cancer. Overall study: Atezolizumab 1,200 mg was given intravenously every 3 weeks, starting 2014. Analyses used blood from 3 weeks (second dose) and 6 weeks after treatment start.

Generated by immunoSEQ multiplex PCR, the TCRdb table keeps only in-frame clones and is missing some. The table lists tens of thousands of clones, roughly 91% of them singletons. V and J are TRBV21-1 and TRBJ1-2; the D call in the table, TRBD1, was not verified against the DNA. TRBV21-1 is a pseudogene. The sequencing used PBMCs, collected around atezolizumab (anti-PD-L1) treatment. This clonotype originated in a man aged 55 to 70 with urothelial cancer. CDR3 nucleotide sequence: TGTGCCAGCAGCAAAGTTAACCGGGACAGGGGGCATGGCTACACCTTC. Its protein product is CASSKVNRDRGHGYTF.